This TCR beta chain is drawn from a study of shared clonotypes between healthy human individuals. Memory CD4+ cells were the fraction left after CD45RA+ naive selection. The CDR3 loop spans 12 amino acids. Germline CDR1 is LNHDA and CDR2 is SQIVND (reference sequence). Between the trimmed V and J ends, which lost 9 bases and 5 bases, there was a span of 11 bases. TCRdb's copy holds only in-frame clones and misses some; the assay was immunoSEQ multiplex PCR. This table has millions of clones, just over 90% appearing once. The sequenced sample consisted of naive CD4+ T cells sorted from blood. The sample's subset: CD45RA+ positively selected. The chain links TRBV19 to TRBJ2-1, with D possibly TRBD1 on 6 matching bases. The sequence came from a man aged 18 to 29 in good health. CDR3 amino acids: CASRTDHNEQFF. CDR3 coding DNA: TGTGCCAGCAGGACAGACCACAATGAGCAGTTCTTC.